This TCR beta chain was retrieved from a study of blood T cell repertoires in COVID-19. Study background: Sites across the United States, Italy and Spain contributed samples from acute and convalescent COVID-19. In each case, the material was cDNA or gDNA derived from T cells, B-cell-depleted T cells, or PBMCs.

The length of the CDR3 is 14 residues. The V gene end was trimmed by 3 bases and the J gene end by 6 bases; junction bases not matched to a gene: 4. Germline loops: CDR1 SGHRS, CDR2 YFSETQ. Study processing details: Scientists estimated how many nucleated cells there were by amplifying reference gene primers. TCRdb's table, derived via immunoSEQ multiplex PCR, lists solely in-frame clones and lacks some. The DNA gave D and trimming, while V, J and clone size come from that table. The sample includes approximately 290,000 clones, 80% to 90% of them seen just once. This clonotype originated in a man aged 25-45 years with acute or convalescent COVID-19. The source material was peripheral blood. The chain carries TRBV5-1 and TRBJ1-4, with 8 positions matching TRBD1. This chain's CDR3 is CASSSGQADEKLFF. Here the CDR3 DNA reads TGCGCCAGCAGCTCGGGACAGGCTGATGAAAAACTGTTTTTT.